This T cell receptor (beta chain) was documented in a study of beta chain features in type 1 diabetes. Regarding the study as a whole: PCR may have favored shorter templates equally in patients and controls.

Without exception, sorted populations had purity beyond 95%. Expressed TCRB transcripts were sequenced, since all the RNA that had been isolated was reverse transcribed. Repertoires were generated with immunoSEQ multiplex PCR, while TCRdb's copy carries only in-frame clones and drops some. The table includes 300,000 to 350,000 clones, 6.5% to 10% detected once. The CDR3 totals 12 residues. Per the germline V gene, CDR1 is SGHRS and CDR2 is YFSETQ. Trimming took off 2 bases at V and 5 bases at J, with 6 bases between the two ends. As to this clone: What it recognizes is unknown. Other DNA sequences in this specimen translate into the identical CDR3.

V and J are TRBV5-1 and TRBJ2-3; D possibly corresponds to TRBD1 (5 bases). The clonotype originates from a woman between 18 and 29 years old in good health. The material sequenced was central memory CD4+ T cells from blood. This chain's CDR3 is CASSLDRDTQYF. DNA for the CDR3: TGCGCCAGCAGCTTAGACAGAGATACGCAGTATTTT.